Below, 26 T cell receptor beta chains from the same sample are listed, as sequenced in a study of shared clonotypes between healthy human individuals. TCRdb's copy holds only in-frame clones and misses some; the assay was immunoSEQ multiplex PCR. In the table there are 1.5 million to 2.5 million clones, about 95% of which are singletons. Naive CD8 cells comprised CD45RO-negative, CCR7-positively selected cells, excluding terminally differentiated effector memory CD45RA+ cells. The material sequenced was naive CD8+ T cells sorted from blood. These receptors originate from a young man in good health.

The chain links TRBV19 to TRBJ1-2; D gene ambiguous. The V gene lost 0 bases and the J gene lost 3 bases, with 11 bases spanning the gap. The CDR3 sequence is 15 residues long. Germline CDR1 and CDR2: LNHDA and SQIVND (reference sequence). The CDR3 DNA reads TGTGCCAGTAGTATAGATCTTGAGACGGACTATGGCTACACCTTC. It translates to CASSIDLETDYGYTF. Complete variable domain (other parts from reference TRBV19 and TRBJ1-2): DGGITQSPKYLFRKEGQNVTLSCEQNLNHDAMYWYRQDPGQGLRLIYYSQIVNDFQKGDIAEGYSVSREKKESFPLTVTSAQKNPTAFYLCASSIDLETDYGYTFGSGTRLTVV.

Concerning this clone itself: Within the sample, other DNA sequences also encode this same CDR3. The genes are TRBV9 and TRBJ2-7; D may correspond to TRBD1 or TRBD2 (6 bases each). This CDR3 spans 14 amino acids. V was shortened by 0 bases and J by 2 bases, with 9 bases between the two germline ends. Germline CDR1 SGDLS, CDR2 YYNGEE. Written as DNA, the CDR3 is TGTGCCAGCAGCGTAGGCGGGGACACCTACGAGCAGTACTTC. Its protein is CASSVGGDTYEQYF.

V is TRBV9 and J is TRBJ1-1, with D unclear. Germline values: CDR1 SGDLS, CDR2 YYNGEE. This CDR3 has 14 residues. Trimming left V 0 bases short and J 3 bases short, with 9 bases between. CDR3 sequence (DNA): TGTGCCAGCAGCGTAGTTGACACATACACTGAAGCTTTCTTT. Translating it yields CASSVVDTYTEAFF.

The V call is TRBV11-2, the J call TRBJ1-5; D unclear. This CDR3 contains 16 residues. Germline V gene sequence: CDR1 SGHAT, CDR2 FQNNGV. The V and J ends lost 1 base and 0 bases respectively, with 10 bases between them. The CDR3 DNA follows: TGTGCCAGCAGCTTAGGGGCAGGTCCTAGCAATCAGCCCCAGCATTTT. The encoded protein is CASSLGAGPSNQPQHF.

The chain joins TRBV9 to TRBJ2-7; tentative D call: TRBD2 (6 bases). This CDR3 is built from 15 residues. Looked up from germline, CDR1 is SGDLS and CDR2 is YYNGEE. Trimming stripped 0 bases from V and 4 bases from J, with 14 bases between. The CDR3 bases are TGTGCCAGCAGCGTAGAATCGGGGGTAGATTACGAGCAGTACTTC. Protein sequence: CASSVESGVDYEQYF.

This clone came up once. The J gene is TRBJ1-1, the V gene TRBV5-6, with TRBD1 as a possible D gene (6 bases). Germline V lookup: CDR1 SGHDT, CDR2 YYEEEE. Trimming cost V 3 bases and J 8 bases, with 14 bases left between them. The length of the CDR3 is 13 residues. CDR3 DNA: TGTGCCAGCAGCTCGTGGGGGGCCCTAGAAGCTTTCTTT. Residues: CASSSWGALEAFF. The full variable domain, its missing parts supplied by reference TRBV5-6 and TRBJ1-1, is DAGVTQSPTHLIKTRGQQVTLRCSPKSGHDTVSWYQQALGQGPQFIFQYYEEEERQRGNFPDRFSGHQFPNYSSELNVNALLLGDSALYLCASSSWGALEAFFGQGTRLTVV.

The chain recombines TRBV7-9 with TRBJ2-5, with D uncertain. This CDR3 spans 12 amino acids. The V gene lost 1 base and the J gene lost 8 bases, with 8 bases spanning the gap. The V gene's germline CDR1 is SEHNR and CDR2 FQNEAQ (reference sequence). This CDR3 reads CASSLDSITQYF. CDR3 nucleotide sequence: TGTGCCAGCAGCTTAGACAGTATTACCCAGTACTTC.

This rearrangement joins TRBV7-9 to TRBJ1-5; D is perhaps TRBD1 (6 bases). The CDR3 sequence is 17 residues long. V lost 5 bases, J lost 0 bases, and 17 bases lay in between. Germline V gene data show CDR1 as SEHNR and CDR2 as FQNEAQ (reference sequence). The CDR3 DNA reads as TGTGCCAGCAGCCCGGACAGTTCTATGGATAGCAATCAGCCCCAGCATTTT. It yields the protein CASSPDSSMDSNQPQHF. Drawing the rest from reference TRBV7-9 and TRBJ1-5, the complete variable domain is DTGVSQNPRHKITKRGQNVTFRCDPISEHNRLYWYRQTLGQGPEFLTYFQNEAQLEKSRLLSDRFSAERPKGSFSTLEIQRTEQGDSAMYLCASSPDSSMDSNQPQHFGDGTRLSIL.

The V call is TRBV10-3, the J call TRBJ2-5; D call uncertain. V was shortened by 5 bases and J by 4 bases, with 8 bases between the two germline ends. CDR1 and CDR2 from the germline V gene are ENHRY and SYGVKD. The CDR3 loop spans 12 amino acids. CDR3 coding DNA: TGTGCCATCAGTAAAGAAGCAGAGACCCAGTACTTC. Amino acid sequence: CAISKEAETQYF.

This chain links TRBV7-9 with TRBJ2-1; D unresolved. The CDR3 consists of 12 residues. Germline CDR1 SEHNR, CDR2 FQNEAQ (reference sequence). V was trimmed by 5 bases and J by 5 bases, leaving 7 bases between them. CDR3 sequence reads: CASSNDHNEQFF. CDR3 DNA sequence: TGTGCCAGCAGCAACGACCACAATGAGCAGTTCTTC.

V and J are TRBV2 and TRBJ2-3; D might be TRBD1 (5 bases). V was cut by 8 bases and J by 0 bases, with 15 bases left in between. Germline assignment: CDR1 SNHLY and CDR2 FYNNEI. The CDR3 totals 15 residues. CDR3 residues: CASPDRLNSTDTQYF. CDR3 sequence (DNA): TGTGCCAGCCCCGACAGACTTAATAGCACAGATACGCAGTATTTT.

The V and J genes are TRBV7-9 and TRBJ2-1; 11 bases are shared with TRBD1. The CDR3 has 16 residues. The J segment lost 8 bases and the V segment lost 7 bases, leaving 13 bases of the junction unmatched. Germline CDR1 and CDR2: SEHNR and FQNEAQ (reference sequence). Here the CDR3 reads CASTHRDRGFNDEQFF. In DNA form, the CDR3 reads TGTGCCAGCACACACCGGGACAGGGGGTTTAACGATGAGCAGTTCTTC.

V usage is TRBV10-3 and J usage is TRBJ1-1, with TRBD1 identical over 8 bases. Germline CDR1 ENHRY, CDR2 SYGVKD. There are 13 residues in the CDR3. The V gene end was trimmed by 9 bases and the J gene end by 3 bases; junction bases not matched to a gene: 6. The CDR3 is CAIWTGTDTEAFF. Here the CDR3 DNA reads TGTGCCATATGGACAGGGACGGACACTGAAGCTTTCTTT.

In this sample, this clone turned up once. The V gene is TRBV5-3, the J gene TRBJ1-5; 7 nucleotides agree with TRBD1. TRBV5-3 is placed among ORFs of uncertain function. The junction had 10 bases not matched to a gene; V was cut back by 3 bases and J by 1 base. The CDR3 runs to 17 residues. CDR3 loop: CARSSQTGKWSNQPQHF. CDR3 DNA sequence: TGTGCCAGAAGCTCGCAGACAGGGAAGTGGAGCAATCAGCCCCAGCATTTT.

The V call is TRBV15, the J call TRBJ2-7; possibly TRBD2 for D (7 bases). This CDR3 contains 13 residues. V was cut by 6 bases and J by 3 bases, with 12 bases left in between. Germline loops: CDR1 LNHNV, CDR2 YYDKDF (reference sequence). The CDR3 bases are TGTGCCACCAGTGACGGGGGGCTCTACGAGCAGTACTTC. As protein: CATSDGGLYEQYF.

The CDR3 is CASTPSGTEQETQYF. In DNA form, the CDR3 reads TGTGCCAGCACCCCCTCCGGGACAGAACAAGAGACCCAGTACTTC. The rearrangement uses TRBV6-5 and TRBJ2-5, with 7 bases fitting TRBD1. V was clipped by 7 bases and J by 2 bases; unmatched bases: 10. Per germline, CDR1 MNHEY and CDR2 SVGAGI. The CDR3 totals 15 residues.

The chain is built from TRBV7-9 and TRBJ1-2, with 9 bases fitting TRBD1. From germline, CDR1 is SEHNR and CDR2 FQNEAQ (reference sequence). V shed 5 bases and J 7 bases; nucleotides not matched to a gene: 5. The CDR3 is 13 amino acids. CDR3 sequence reads: CASSPGQGIGYTF. CDR3 nucleotide sequence: TGTGCCAGCAGCCCCGGACAGGGGATTGGCTACACCTTC.

This chain joins TRBV7-9 and TRBJ2-7; tentatively, D is TRBD1 (8 bases). The CDR3 contains 16 residues. Germline V gene lookup returns CDR1 SEHNR and CDR2 FQNEAQ (reference sequence). The V end was cut by 5 bases, the J end by 4 bases, with 21 bases between. CDR3 residues: CASSPRGGDRPYEQYF. DNA of the CDR3: TGTGCCAGCAGCCCCAGGGGAGGGGACAGGCCATACGAGCAGTACTTC.

The rearrangement joins TRBV15 to TRBJ1-1, with TRBD1 identical over 9 bases. Trimming removed 5 bases from V and 5 bases from J; junction bases left unmatched: 9. This CDR3 is 15 amino acids long. Germline CDR1 reads LNHNV; CDR2 reads YYDKDF (reference sequence). CDR3 DNA: TGTGCCACCAGCTTTCCGGGACAGGGCAGTACTGAAGCTTTCTTT. This translates into CATSFPGQGSTEAFF.

The gene calls are TRBV7-6 and TRBJ1-5; D is perhaps TRBD1 (6 bases). V was pared by 0 bases and J by 6 bases, with 12 bases between. Per the germline V gene, CDR1 is SGHVS and CDR2 is FNYEAQ. CDR3 length: 15 amino acids. CDR3 region: CASSLALGALQPQHF. The CDR3 coding sequence is TGTGCCAGCAGCTTAGCGCTGGGGGCCCTTCAGCCCCAGCATTTT.

This rearrangement joins TRBV15 to TRBJ1-6; TRBD1 is a possible D gene (5 bases). Trimming left V 0 bases short and J 3 bases short, with 9 bases between. The length of the CDR3 is 16 residues. CDR1 is LNHNV, CDR2 YYDKDF, per germline (reference sequence). The CDR3 DNA follows: TGTGCCACCAGCAGAGATGGGGACTTCTATAATTCACCCCTCCACTTT. Translating it yields CATSRDGDFYNSPLHF.

V and J are TRBV7-9 and TRBJ2-5; no reliable D call. The CDR3 sequence is 16 residues long. Germline V gene sequence: CDR1 SEHNR, CDR2 FQNEAQ (reference sequence). V shed 2 bases and J shed 7 bases, with 20 bases lying between them. CDR3 DNA: TGTGCCAGCAGCTTAATAATGACGGTGGTAAGAGGGACCCAGTACTTC. Encoded protein: CASSLIMTVVRGTQYF.

V is TRBV7-2 and J is TRBJ1-5, with D uncertain. This CDR3 spans 14 amino acids. CDR1 is SGHTA and CDR2 is FQGNSA in the germline V gene. The ends were cut back, 0 bases at V and 0 bases at J, with 3 bases in the middle. This CDR3 is CASSLAYSNQPQHF. Here the CDR3 DNA reads TGTGCCAGCAGCTTAGCTTATAGCAATCAGCCCCAGCATTTT.

This chain links TRBV7-9 with TRBJ2-5; D remains unclear. Trimming took off 5 bases at V and 5 bases at J, with 12 bases between the two ends. CDR1 and CDR2 from the germline V gene are SEHNR and FQNEAQ (reference sequence). The CDR3 contains 13 residues. The DNA of the CDR3 is TGTGCCAGCAGCCCCACGATCCAGGAGACCCAGTACTTC. Amino acids: CASSPTIQETQYF.

This rearrangement joins TRBV28 to TRBJ2-7; no clear D gene. Trimming removed 6 bases from V and 3 bases from J, with 12 bases in between. The CDR3 runs to 13 residues. The germline CDR1 and CDR2 sequences are MDHEN and SYDVKM. The CDR3 nucleotides read TGTGCCAGCAGCCCTACAGAGTTCTACGAGCAGTACTTC. It yields the protein CASSPTEFYEQYF.

In nucleotides, the CDR3 is TGTGCCAGCGGGACTACCTACGAGCAGTACTTC. The encoded protein is CASGTTYEQYF. The chain has TRBV25-1 and TRBJ2-7, with 7 bases aligning to TRBD2. V lost 8 bases, J lost 2 bases, and 0 bases stayed unmatched. CDR1 is MGHDK, CDR2 SYGVNS, per germline. This CDR3 region has 11 residues.